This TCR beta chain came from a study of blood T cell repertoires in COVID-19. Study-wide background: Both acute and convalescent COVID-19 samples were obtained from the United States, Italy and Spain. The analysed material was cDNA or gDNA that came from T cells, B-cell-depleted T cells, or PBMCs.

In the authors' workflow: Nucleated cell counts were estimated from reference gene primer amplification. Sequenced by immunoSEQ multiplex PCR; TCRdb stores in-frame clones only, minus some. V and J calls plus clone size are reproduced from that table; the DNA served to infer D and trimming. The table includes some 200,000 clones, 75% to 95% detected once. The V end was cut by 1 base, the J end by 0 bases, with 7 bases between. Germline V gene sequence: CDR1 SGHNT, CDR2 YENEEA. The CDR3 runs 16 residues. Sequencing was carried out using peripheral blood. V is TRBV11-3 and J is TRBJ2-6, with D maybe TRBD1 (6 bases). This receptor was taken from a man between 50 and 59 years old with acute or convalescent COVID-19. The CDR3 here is CASSLGDNSGANVLTF. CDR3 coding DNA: TGTGCCAGCAGCTTAGGGGACAACTCTGGGGCCAACGTCCTGACTTTC.